The 27 T cell receptor beta chains below all came from one sample that was sequenced in a study of Tregs in tolerant kidney transplant recipients. Related graft donors supplied nonmyeloablative bone marrow transplants, and mixed chimerism was transient. The method was immunoSEQ multiplex PCR; TCRdb's version includes in-frame clones alone and lacks a portion of them. The table lists about 64,000 clones, 87% of them singletons. The sequencing here drew on CD4+ T cells from blood (PBMCs), taken 6 months after the transplant. All receptors derive from a human patient who received a combined kidney and bone marrow transplant. A subset of T cells may come from the graft donor.

This clone was picked up a small number of times. This sequence joins TRBV19 and TRBJ2-2; D is possibly TRBD1 (5 bases). The V end was cut by 5 bases, the J end by 7 bases, with 14 bases between. The CDR3 spans 14 residues. Germline loops: CDR1 LNHDA, CDR2 SQIVND (reference sequence). The CDR3 nucleotides read TGTGCCAGTAGTCCCCCCAGGGTTAGCGGGGAGCTGTTTTTT. Its protein product is CASSPPRVSGELFF.

The V call is TRBV5-1, the J call TRBJ1-5; TRBD1 agrees at 8 bases. The junction had 4 bases not matched to a gene; V was cut back by 0 bases and J by 5 bases. CDR1 and CDR2 from the germline V gene are SGHRS and YFSETQ. This CDR3 comprises 15 residues. In DNA form, the CDR3 reads TGCGCCAGCAGCTTGGGGGCAGGGGGCGATCAGCCCCAGCATTTT. Its protein product is CASSLGAGGDQPQHF.

This sequence joins TRBV2 and TRBJ2-3; D might be TRBD2 (5 bases). Trimming took 1 base from V and 5 from J, leaving 7 bases between them. Per the germline V gene, CDR1 is SNHLY and CDR2 is FYNNEI. This CDR3 comprises 13 residues. This chain's CDR3 is CASSEDRGDTQYF. CDR3 coding DNA: TGTGCCAGCAGTGAAGATCGGGGAGATACGCAGTATTTT.

Turning to this clone: Relative to the germline gene, one junction end is altered; a read error may explain this. This same CDR3 is encoded by further DNA sequences in the sample. V and J are TRBV29-1 and TRBJ2-3, with 12 positions matching TRBD1. CDR3 length: 14 amino acids. Germline V CDR1 and CDR2: SQVTM, ANQGSEA. CDR3 in DNA: TGTAGCGTTGAGGGGACAGGGGGCTCAGATACGCAGTATTTT. Translated, it gives CSVEGTGGSDTQYF.

J is TRBJ2-5 and V is TRBV27, with a weak D call TRBD1 (5 bases). V was cut by 0 bases and J by 4 bases, with 12 bases left in between. The V gene's germline CDR1 is MNHEY and CDR2 SMNVEV (reference sequence). The CDR3 totals 15 residues. The DNA of the CDR3 is TGTGCCAGCAGTTTATCTCGGCATAGGGGAGAGACCCAGTACTTC. This codes for CASSLSRHRGETQYF.

The J gene is TRBJ1-4, the V gene TRBV2; 8 nucleotides match TRBD1. The CDR3 spans 15 residues. With 5 bases clipped from V and 0 bases from J, the junction kept 2 bases outside the gene matches. Germline CDR1 reads SNHLY; CDR2 reads FYNNEI. For the CDR3, the DNA is TGTGCCAGCAGTCTACAGGGGGCAACTAATGAAAAACTGTTTTTT. The encoded protein is CASSLQGATNEKLFF. Full variable domain (rest looked up from reference TRBV2 and TRBJ1-4): EPEVTQTPSHQVTQMGQEVILRCVPISNHLYFYWYRQILGQKVEFLVSFYNNEISEKSEIFDDQFSVERPDGSNFTLKIRSTKLEDSAMYFCASSLQGATNEKLFFGSGTQLSVL.

The rearrangement links TRBV5-5 to TRBJ2-7, with D perhaps matching TRBD1 (5 bases). The V and J ends lost 0 bases and 6 bases respectively, with 13 bases between them. The CDR3 is 14 amino acids. CDR1 is SGHKS and CDR2 is YYEKEE in the germline V gene (reference sequence). This CDR3 is CASSLGQGTAEQYF. In DNA form, the CDR3 reads TGTGCCAGCAGCTTGGGTCAGGGCACCGCCGAGCAGTACTTC.

The chain combines TRBV7-9 with TRBJ2-2, with D possibly being TRBD1 (5 bases). Germline V CDR1 and CDR2: SEHNR, FQNEAQ (reference sequence). The CDR3 loop spans 14 amino acids. V gave up 5 bases and J gave up 7 bases, with 14 bases separating them. The CDR3 region has the DNA TGTGCCAGCAGCCCCTTCAGGGTTGGCGGGGAGCTGTTTTTT. The encoded protein is CASSPFRVGGELFF.

V gene TRBV5-4 combines with J gene TRBJ2-3; TRBD2 aligns across 9 bases. Germline CDR1 reads SGHNT; CDR2 reads YYREEE (reference sequence). Germline trimming cut 4 bases from V and 0 bases from J; bases unmatched to any gene: 6. This CDR3 has 16 amino acids. As DNA, the CDR3 is TGTGCCAGCAGCCCCCCTAGCGGGAAAAGCACAGATACGCAGTATTTT. This sequence encodes CASSPPSGKSTDTQYF.

V gene TRBV5-1 combines with J gene TRBJ2-5; 8 bases agree with TRBD2. The J call may be faulty, since TRBJ2-7 better matches the DNA end. This CDR3 comprises 18 residues. CDR1 SGHRS and CDR2 YFSETQ come from the germline V gene. CDR3 nucleotides: TGCGCCAGCAGCTTGGCTGGCTCGGGGTCCGGGAGGGACTACGAGCAGTACTTC. As protein: CASSLAGSGSGRDYEQYF.

Points on this clone: Other nucleotide sequences in the sample specify the same CDR3. The chain has TRBV15 and TRBJ1-6; 10 bases align to TRBD1. V shed 1 base, J shed 0 bases, and the junction held 6 bases outside the gene matches. This CDR3 region has 19 residues. CDR1 LNHNV and CDR2 YYDKDF come from the germline V gene (reference sequence). CDR3 amino acids: CATSRGDRGLSSYNSPLHF. CDR3 nucleotides: TGTGCCACCAGCAGAGGAGACAGGGGGCTTAGCTCCTATAATTCACCCCTCCACTTT.

The chain carries TRBV9 and TRBJ2-1; 7 bases fit TRBD2. Germline V lookup: CDR1 SGDLS, CDR2 YYNGEE. This CDR3 contains 15 residues. Losses at the gene ends were 0 bases for V and 3 bases for J; bases not matched to a gene: 3. The CDR3 nucleotides read TGTGCCAGCAGCGTAGAAAGCGGGAACTACAATGAGCAGTTCTTC. Encoded protein: CASSVESGNYNEQFF.

The rearrangement uses TRBV19 and TRBJ2-1; a possible D gene is TRBD1 (5 bases). CDR1 and CDR2 from the germline V gene are LNHDA and SQIVND (reference sequence). This CDR3 has 14 amino acids. V lost 5 bases and J 4 bases, leaving 12 bases between the germline ends. In DNA, the CDR3 is TGTGCCAGTAGTTTAGGGGCTGATTACAATGAGCAGTTCTTC. As protein: CASSLGADYNEQFF.

V gene TRBV13 combines with J gene TRBJ2-4; D ambiguous. CDR1 is PRHDT, CDR2 FYEKMQ, per germline (reference sequence). With 4 bases removed from V and 8 bases from J, the gap between germline ends came to 18 bases. The CDR3 runs to 15 residues. In DNA, the CDR3 is TGTGCCAGCAGCTCTACCACCGCAGGCCGAGACATTCAGTACTTC. This encodes CASSSTTAGRDIQYF.

V usage is TRBV28 and J usage is TRBJ2-5; 7 bases are shared with TRBD1. V shed 3 bases and J 4 bases; nucleotides not matched to a gene: 8. CDR3 length: 15 residues. Per germline, CDR1 MDHEN and CDR2 SYDVKM. The CDR3 is CASSFGRGWGETQYF. The CDR3 region has the DNA TGTGCCAGCAGTTTTGGCAGGGGGTGGGGAGAGACCCAGTACTTC.

There are a few counts of this clone. This sequence joins TRBV4-3 and TRBJ1-1; D is perhaps TRBD1 (6 bases). The CDR3 extends over 15 amino acids. With 2 bases removed from V and 0 bases from J, the gap between germline ends came to 10 bases. Germline values: CDR1 LGHNA, CDR2 YSLEER. The CDR3 bases are TGCGCCAGCAGCCAACTAGGGACATTGAACACTGAAGCTTTCTTT. This gives the protein CASSQLGTLNTEAFF.

The chain recombines TRBV19 with TRBJ2-2; 7 nucleotides match TRBD1. CDR3 length equals 14 residues. V shed 5 bases and J 4 bases; nucleotides not matched to a gene: 4. The germline CDR1 and CDR2 sequences are LNHDA and SQIVND (reference sequence). In DNA, the CDR3 is TGTGCCAGTAGTCCCCGACAGGGCACCGGGGAGCTGTTTTTT. Its protein product is CASSPRQGTGELFF.

The chain carries TRBV7-6 and TRBJ2-3; 9 bases are a match to TRBD2. Germline loops: CDR1 SGHVS, CDR2 FNYEAQ. The V gene end was trimmed by 2 bases and the J gene end by 7 bases; junction bases not matched to a gene: 7. This CDR3 region has 15 residues. In nucleotides, the CDR3 is TGTGCCAGCAGCTTATCTAGCGGGGCGTTGAATACGCAGTATTTT. It translates to CASSLSSGALNTQYF.

The V and J genes are TRBV6-4 and TRBJ2-3; maybe TRBD2 (5 bases). V lost 5 bases, J lost 6 bases, and 12 bases lay in between. CDR1 and CDR2 (germline): MRHNA, SNTAGT. The CDR3 is 13 amino acids. CDR3 sequence reads: CASSQEGADTQYF. CDR3 DNA sequence: TGTGCCAGCAGTCAAGAGGGAGCGGATACGCAGTATTTT.

The rearrangement uses TRBV30 and TRBJ1-2, with 12 bases fitting TRBD1. From germline, CDR1 is GTSNPN and CDR2 SVGIG (reference sequence). The V segment lost 5 bases and the J segment 4 bases; nucleotides outside the gene matches: 2. The CDR3 is made up of 13 amino acids. CDR3 sequence: CAWGTGGVYGYTF. In DNA form, the CDR3 reads TGTGCCTGGGGGACAGGGGGCGTCTATGGCTACACCTTC.

V usage is TRBV5-4 and J usage is TRBJ2-4, with 7 bases lining up with TRBD1. The CDR3 has 16 residues. Germline-derived CDR1 and CDR2 are SGHNT and YYREEE (reference sequence). Unmatched junction bases numbered 3, after V lost 0 bases and J lost 0 bases. The CDR3 loop is CASSLGTGAAKNIQYF. CDR3 DNA sequence: TGTGCCAGCAGCTTGGGAACAGGGGCAGCCAAAAACATTCAGTACTTC.

Only one count was recorded for this clone. The chain recombines TRBV9 with TRBJ2-3, with D tentatively TRBD1 (6 bases). V lost 3 bases, J lost 0 bases, and 11 bases lay in between. The CDR3 length is 15 residues. Per the germline V gene, CDR1 is SGDLS and CDR2 is YYNGEE. The CDR3 protein is CASSEDSISTDTQYF. The CDR3 DNA reads TGTGCCAGCAGCGAGGACAGTATTAGCACAGATACGCAGTATTTT.

This chain uses TRBV10-3 with TRBJ2-1, with TRBD2 matching over 7 bases. With V trimmed by 6 bases and J by 2 bases, 22 bases remained unmatched. The CDR3 consists of 20 residues. The germline CDR1 and CDR2 sequences are ENHRY and SYGVKD. In nucleotides, the CDR3 is TGTGCCATCAGCCGGGGCACTCCTAATAGTCATAGCGGGCCCTACAATGAGCAGTTCTTC. Protein: CAISRGTPNSHSGPYNEQFF.

The CDR3 protein is CASSQDDSHSTDTQYF. Written as DNA, the CDR3 is TGTGCCAGCAGCCAAGATGACTCCCATAGCACAGATACGCAGTATTTT. The chain links TRBV4-2 to TRBJ2-3; D is ambiguous. Germline CDR1 reads LGHNA; CDR2 reads YNFKEQ. The ends were cut back, 0 bases at V and 0 bases at J, with 10 bases in the middle. The CDR3 is 16 amino acids.

Details on this clone: Distinct nucleotide sequences in the sample also encode this CDR3. This rearrangement joins TRBV2 to TRBJ1-6; no clear D gene. V lost 7 bases and J 10 bases, leaving 11 bases between the germline ends. CDR1 is SNHLY and CDR2 is FYNNEI in the germline V gene. CDR3 length: 12 amino acids. The CDR3 loop is CASTAQYSPLHF. In nucleotides, the CDR3 is TGTGCCAGCACCGCACAGTACTCACCCCTCCACTTT.

This clone was seen a single time. The J gene is TRBJ2-5, the V gene TRBV7-2, with D maybe TRBD2 (5 bases). The J call may be in error: the DNA end matches TRBJ2-7 better. This CDR3 has 13 amino acids. From germline, CDR1 is SGHTA and CDR2 FQGNSA. CDR3 sequence (DNA): TGTGCCAGCAGCTTAGCCGGGGTCTACGAGCAGTACTTC. It yields the protein CASSLAGVYEQYF.

V usage is TRBV7-2 and J usage is TRBJ2-1, with 9 nucleotides matching TRBD2. V lost 0 bases to trimming and J lost 7 bases; unmatched junction nucleotides: 7. In germline, CDR1 is SGHTA, CDR2 FQGNSA. The CDR3 is 16 amino acids. DNA of the CDR3: TGTGCCAGCAGCTTAGCGGGTAGCGGGGGCAAAAATGAGCAGTTCTTC. Amino acids: CASSLAGSGGKNEQFF.